In this sample, the clone carrying this T cell receptor (beta chain) turned up many times. The antigen remains undetermined. These data originate in a study of T cells in Graves' hyperthyroidism and ophthalmopathy. V dropped 3 bases and J dropped 10; count of bases not matched to a gene: 14. The CDR3 is 16 amino acids. Germline V gives CDR1 SGDLS, CDR2 YYNGEE. The CDR3 regions of TCR beta were amplified from RNA transcripts. Primed by the HTBI set, a first-round RT-PCR was run on the TCR CDR3. MiXCR, run by TCRdb on the multiplex PCR reads, gives a single entry per CDR3 protein. The table has approximately 300,000 distinct CDR3 sequences, approximately 16% seen once. On the basis of clinical symptoms, serum thyroxine and TRAb, thyroid ultrasound and orbital computed tomography, diagnoses were made. Study-level points and caveats: Most thyroid clonotypes that were expanded above 0.001 also turned up in blood.

This receptor was obtained from a man in his thirties or forties with Graves' hyperthyroidism. The chain recombines TRBV9 with TRBJ2-1; 9 positions match TRBD2. Input material: blood. CDR3 coding DNA: TGTGCCAGCAGCGCACCCGGCTCTAGCGGGATTCGGGAGCAGTTCTTC. The encoded protein is CASSAPGSSGIREQFF.